The T cell receptor beta chain described here comes from a study of monozygotic twins with inflammatory bowel disease. CDR3 size: 13 residues. Looked up from germline, CDR1 is DFQATT and CDR2 is SNEGSKA (reference sequence). TCRdb re-called the 5' RACE reads and shows each CDR3 protein once, DNA omitted. The sample has about 160,000 distinct CDR3 sequences; the top ten hold roughly 2.4%. The clonotype originates from a human donor with ulcerative colitis or Crohn's disease, or a healthy co-twin of an affected twin (not recorded which). Sequencing was performed on blood. This chain links TRBV20-1 with TRBJ2-7; the D call of TRBD2 rests on TCRdb alone, since no DNA is present to check it. The CDR3 sequence: CSASPPTVNEQYF.